Following are 27 T cell receptor beta chains from one sample sequenced in a study of OX40 agonist ivuxolimab in advanced cancers. Sequencing used immunoSEQ multiplex PCR; TCRdb keeps in-frame clones, though not all of them. The table records under 50,000 clones, roughly 90% of them present only once. Sequences were derived from CD4+ or CD8+ T cells sorted from blood, sampled in a trial of the OX40 agonist ivuxolimab. Receptor source: an adult with an advanced solid tumor such as melanoma, head and neck, liver or kidney cancer.

Sample share makes this clone medium-sized. This sequence joins TRBV12-5 and TRBJ1-1; D perhaps matches TRBD1 (5 bases). Looked up from germline, CDR1 is LGHNT and CDR2 is FRNRAP. This CDR3 spans 14 amino acids. V dropped 10 bases and J dropped 0 bases, with 15 bases sitting between them. The CDR3, as DNA: TGTGCTACACGGGACGGAAAGTTGAACACTGAAGCTTTCTTT. It codes for CATRDGKLNTEAFF. The full variable domain, with the rest looked up from reference TRBV12-5 and TRBJ1-1, is DARVTQTPRHKVTEMGQEVTMRCQPILGHNTVFWYRQTMMQGLELLAYFRNRAPLDDSGMPKDRFSAEMPDATLATLKIQPSEPRDSAVYFCATRDGKLNTEAFFGQGTRLTVV.

This chain joins TRBV14 and TRBJ1-5, with D maybe TRBD1 (6 bases). V gave up 3 bases and J gave up 6 bases, with 12 bases separating them. The CDR3 is 14 residues long. Per the germline V gene, CDR1 is SGHDN and CDR2 is FVKESK. CDR3 protein: CASSHTGISQPQHF. In DNA form, the CDR3 reads TGTGCCAGCAGCCACACAGGGATAAGTCAGCCCCAGCATTTT.

This clone appeared once. The chain couples TRBV18 to TRBJ1-2; D unclear. CDR3 length: 13 amino acids. V was clipped by 8 bases and J by 0 bases, with 10 bases between them. The V gene's germline CDR1 is KGHSH and CDR2 LQKENI. Written as DNA, the CDR3 is TGTGCCAGCGCCACCGGTTCTAACTATGGCTACACCTTC. It is translated as CASATGSNYGYTF.

The chain employs TRBV7-9 and TRBJ1-4, with no clear D. The CDR3 has 15 amino acids. V lost 0 bases, J lost 8 bases, and 13 bases lay in between. Per germline, CDR1 SEHNR and CDR2 FQNEAQ (reference sequence). The CDR3 loop reads CASSLALGGGEKLFF. The DNA of the CDR3 is TGTGCCAGCAGCTTAGCGCTTGGAGGTGGGGAAAAACTGTTTTTT.

The rearrangement uses TRBV14 and TRBJ2-7; 7 nucleotides match TRBD1. Trimming removed 1 base from V and 0 bases from J; junction bases left unmatched: 6. Per the germline V gene, CDR1 is SGHDN and CDR2 is FVKESK. CDR3 length equals 16 residues. The CDR3 here is CASSQGRQGFSYEQYF. CDR3 in DNA: TGTGCCAGCAGCCAAGGCCGACAGGGCTTCTCCTACGAGCAGTACTTC.

The chain employs TRBV7-3 and TRBJ2-3; 11 bases match TRBD2. The CDR3 is 17 residues long. The germline V gene has CDR1 SGHTA and CDR2 FQGTGA. V was clipped by 2 bases and J by 4 bases; unmatched bases: 8. CDR3 nucleotide sequence: TGTGCCAGCAGCTTAGGGACTAGCGGAGGAGCCCCAGATACGCAGTATTTT. Translated: CASSLGTSGGAPDTQYF.

The rearrangement links TRBV7-9 to TRBJ1-2; D ambiguous. Between the trimmed V and J ends, which lost 4 bases and 2 bases, there was a span of 14 bases. This CDR3 contains 15 residues. The germline gives CDR1 SEHNR, CDR2 FQNEAQ (reference sequence). As DNA, the CDR3 is TGTGCCAGCAGCTATCCTAGTGGCGGAAACTATGGCTACACCTTC. Its translation is CASSYPSGGNYGYTF. Full variable domain (outside the CDR3, taken from reference TRBV7-9 and TRBJ1-2): DTGVSQNPRHKITKRGQNVTFRCDPISEHNRLYWYRQTLGQGPEFLTYFQNEAQLEKSRLLSDRFSAERPKGSFSTLEIQRTEQGDSAMYLCASSYPSGGNYGYTFGSGTRLTVV.

The V and J genes are TRBV30 and TRBJ1-1, with D tentatively TRBD1 (5 bases). The germline V gene has CDR1 GTSNPN and CDR2 SVGIG (reference sequence). The CDR3 length is 14 residues. Trimming took 0 bases from V and 4 from J, leaving 12 bases between them. CDR3 region: CAWSVEPRGTEAFF. CDR3 nucleotide sequence: TGTGCCTGGAGTGTGGAGCCTAGGGGCACTGAAGCTTTCTTT. The full variable domain, completed using reference TRBV30 and TRBJ1-1, is SQTIHQWPATLVQPVGSPLSLECTVEGTSNPNLYWYRQAAGRGLQLLFYSVGIGQISSEVPQNLSASRPQDRQFILSSKKLLLSDSGFYLCAWSVEPRGTEAFFGQGTRLTVV.

The chain links TRBV7-2 to TRBJ1-1; D remains unclear. Deletions cut 1 base from V and 4 bases from J, with 10 bases between. CDR1 SGHTA and CDR2 FQGNSA come from the germline V gene. CDR3 length: 14 residues. The CDR3 sequence: CASSLVREGTEAFF. The CDR3 bases are TGTGCCAGCAGCTTAGTAAGGGAGGGCACTGAAGCTTTCTTT.

Here the CDR3 reads CASSLGGTSGMYEQYF. Here the CDR3 DNA reads TGTGCCAGCAGTTTAGGTGGGACTAGCGGGATGTACGAGCAGTACTTC. This chain joins TRBV28 and TRBJ2-7, with 13 bases fitting TRBD2. CDR3 size: 16 residues. V was clipped by 2 bases and J by 4 bases; unmatched bases: 5. Germline V CDR1 and CDR2: MDHEN, SYDVKM.

V is TRBV2 and J is TRBJ2-5; possible D gene TRBD2, 5 bases. The CDR3 totals 12 residues. V lost 6 bases, J lost 0 bases, and 5 bases lay in between. Germline CDR1 and CDR2: SNHLY and FYNNEI. The CDR3 here is CASRGDQETQYF. CDR3 DNA sequence: TGTGCCAGCAGGGGAGACCAAGAGACCCAGTACTTC.

The genes are TRBV7-3 and TRBJ2-5; D is possibly TRBD2 (6 bases). V lost 1 base to trimming and J lost 3 bases, with 6 bases between them. CDR1 and CDR2 from the germline V gene are SGHTA and FQGTGA. The CDR3 covers 13 residues. The CDR3 DNA sequence: TGTGCCAGCAGCTTAAAGCGGGAAGAGACCCAGTACTTC. It is translated as CASSLKREETQYF.

The chain joins TRBV7-3 to TRBJ2-1, with 9 bases fitting TRBD1. CDR3 length: 13 amino acids. V dropped 5 bases and J dropped 14; count of bases not matched to a gene: 10. CDR1 and CDR2 from the germline V gene are SGHTA and FQGTGA. The CDR3: CASSESLQGAKFF. DNA of the CDR3: TGTGCCAGCAGCGAAAGTTTACAGGGGGCGAAGTTCTTC.

The chain carries TRBV2 and TRBJ2-2, with TRBD2 matching 13 bases. V was pared by 4 bases and J by 5 bases, with 1 base of the junction left unmatched. The CDR3 has 15 residues. Germline CDR1 reads SNHLY; CDR2 reads FYNNEI. The CDR3, as DNA: TGTGCCAGCAGTGCACTAGCGGGAGGGACCGGGGAGCTGTTTTTT. Protein product: CASSALAGGTGELFF.

This chain's CDR3 is CASSSNGDQPQHF. The CDR3 DNA reads TGTGCCAGCAGTTCTAACGGGGACCAGCCCCAGCATTTT. This sequence joins TRBV11-2 and TRBJ1-5, with D possibly matching TRBD1 (5 bases). In germline, CDR1 is SGHAT, CDR2 FQNNGV. With 6 bases removed from V and 7 bases from J, the gap between germline ends came to 13 bases. CDR3 length: 13 residues.

J is TRBJ2-5 and V is TRBV29-1, with a tentative D call TRBD2 (6 bases). The V gene's germline CDR1 is SQVTM and CDR2 ANQGSEA. The CDR3 runs 13 residues. The V end was cut by 4 bases, the J end by 5 bases, with 14 bases between. The CDR3 nucleotides read TGCAGCGTTGTACGGACTACGAGGGAGACCCAGTACTTC. This sequence encodes CSVVRTTRETQYF. Looking up the rest from reference TRBV29-1 and TRBJ2-5 gives the full variable domain: SAVISQKPSRDICQRGTSLTIQCQVDSQVTMMFWYRQQPGQSLTLIATANQGSEATYESGFVIDKFPISRPNLTFSTLTVSNMSPEDSSIYLCSVVRTTRETQYFGPGTRLLVL.

The chain is built from TRBV11-2 and TRBJ1-2, with 9 bases aligning to TRBD1. After removal of 5 bases from V and 7 bases from J, the junction contained 11 bases not matched to a gene. From germline, CDR1 is SGHAT and CDR2 FQNNGV. This CDR3 contains 15 residues. In DNA form, the CDR3 reads TGTGCCAGCAGCGCGAACCGGGACAGGGCCTTTGGCTACACCTTC. Translated: CASSANRDRAFGYTF.

This chain joins TRBV10-3 and TRBJ1-1; D uncertain. Germline-derived CDR1 and CDR2 are ENHRY and SYGVKD. V was cut by 5 bases and J by 6 bases, with 16 bases left in between. There are 14 residues in the CDR3. This CDR3 reads CAISNPGVGAEAFF. The CDR3 nucleotides read TGTGCCATCAGTAACCCTGGGGTTGGCGCTGAAGCTTTCTTT.

This clone is labeled medium-sized. The chain uses TRBV19 and TRBJ1-5; the match to TRBD1 covers 9 bases. CDR1 is LNHDA, CDR2 SQIVND, per germline (reference sequence). Trimming took 6 bases from V and 6 from J; bases not matched to a gene: 6. CDR3 length: 14 residues. The CDR3 region has the DNA TGTGCCAGTAGACACACAGGGGGCCGTCAGCCCCAGCATTTT. This codes for CASRHTGGRQPQHF.

The chain carries TRBV18 and TRBJ2-2; TRBD2 is a possible D gene (6 bases). Per the germline V gene, CDR1 is KGHSH and CDR2 is LQKENI. V was trimmed by 3 bases and J by 4 bases, leaving 12 bases between them. The CDR3 length is 15 residues. The DNA of the CDR3 is TGTGCCAGCTCACCCCGGTCAGCGGGCACCGGGGAGCTGTTTTTT. It encodes CASSPRSAGTGELFF.

The chain joins TRBV5-5 to TRBJ2-7, with 12 nucleotides matching TRBD2. The germline V gene has CDR1 SGHKS and CDR2 YYEKEE (reference sequence). CDR3 length: 17 residues. Trimming at V came to 0 bases and at J to 3 bases, leaving 7 bases not matched to a gene. CDR3 sequence: CASSLGLAGDSFYEQYF. CDR3 coding DNA: TGTGCCAGCAGCTTGGGACTAGCGGGAGATTCTTTCTACGAGCAGTACTTC.

V gene TRBV6-6 combines with J gene TRBJ2-6; D call uncertain. V was pared by 7 bases and J by 0 bases, with 4 bases between. Germline CDR1 reads MNHNY; CDR2 reads SVGAGI (reference sequence). The CDR3 covers 13 residues. Written as DNA, the CDR3 is TGTGCCAGCAAGAGCTCTGGGGCCAACGTCCTGACTTTC. Translated: CASKSSGANVLTF.

The table lists this clone with a few counts. The genes are TRBV7-2 and TRBJ1-1; maybe TRBD1 (6 bases). CDR3 size: 13 residues. Germline V gene data show CDR1 as SGHTA and CDR2 as FQGNSA. With 7 bases removed from V and 7 bases from J, the gap between germline ends came to 16 bases. The CDR3 sequence: CASTQSQQGEAFF. CDR3 DNA sequence: TGTGCCAGCACCCAATCCCAACAGGGTGAAGCTTTCTTT.

The rearrangement uses TRBV5-8 and TRBJ2-5, with 7 bases lining up with TRBD2. The CDR3 sequence is 17 residues long. Germline loops: CDR1 SGHTS, CDR2 YDEGEE. Unmatched junction bases numbered 14, after V lost 1 base and J lost 5 bases. The CDR3 DNA reads as TGTGCCAGCAGCTTGAGTCTAGTCGCGGGAGAGGGGGAGACCCAGTACTTC. Amino acids: CASSLSLVAGEGETQYF.

The chain links TRBV5-1 to TRBJ1-1; D ambiguous. Germline CDR1 is SGHRS and CDR2 is YFSETQ. The CDR3 covers 15 residues. The V end lost 1 base, the J end lost 0 bases, and 10 bases lay between the germline ends. The CDR3 DNA is TGCGCCAGCAGCTTGTCTCTGGACTTGAACACTGAAGCTTTCTTT. Amino acid sequence: CASSLSLDLNTEAFF.

A single count supports this clone. This chain links TRBV19 with TRBJ2-4; 9 bases agree with TRBD2. Germline V CDR1 and CDR2: LNHDA, SQIVND (reference sequence). This CDR3 region has 17 residues. Trimming cost V 2 bases and J 2 bases; bases outside gene matches: 7. CDR3 amino acids: CASSIRLAGLSKNIQYF. The DNA for the CDR3 is TGTGCCAGTAGTATAAGGCTAGCGGGATTGTCCAAAAACATTCAGTACTTC.

This clone occurred a few times. Other nucleotide sequences from this sample produce the same CDR3. The CDR3 sequence is CASSPTGLQETQYF. The CDR3, as DNA: TGTGCCAGCAGCCCAACAGGGCTACAAGAGACCCAGTACTTC. The chain has TRBV7-3 and TRBJ2-5; TRBD1 might be the D (6 bases). V was shortened by 5 bases and J by 2 bases, with 12 bases between the two germline ends. CDR3 length: 14 residues. The V gene's germline CDR1 is SGHTA and CDR2 FQGTGA.